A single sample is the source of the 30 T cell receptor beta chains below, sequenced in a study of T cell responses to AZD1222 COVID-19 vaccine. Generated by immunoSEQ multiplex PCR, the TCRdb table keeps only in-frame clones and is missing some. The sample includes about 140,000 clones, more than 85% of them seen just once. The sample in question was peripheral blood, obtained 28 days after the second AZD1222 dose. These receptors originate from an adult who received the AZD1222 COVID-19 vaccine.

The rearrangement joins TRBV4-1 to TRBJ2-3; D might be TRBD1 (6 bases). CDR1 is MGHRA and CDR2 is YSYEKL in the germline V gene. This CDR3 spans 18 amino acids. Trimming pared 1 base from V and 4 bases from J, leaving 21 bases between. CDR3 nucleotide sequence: TGCGCCAGCAGCCAAGTATTTTTAGGAACAGGGAGCGCAGATACGCAGTATTTT. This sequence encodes CASSQVFLGTGSADTQYF.

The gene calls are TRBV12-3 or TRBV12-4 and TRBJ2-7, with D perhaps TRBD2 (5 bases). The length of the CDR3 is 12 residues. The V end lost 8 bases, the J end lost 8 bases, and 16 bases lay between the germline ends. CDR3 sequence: CASATAGFKQYF. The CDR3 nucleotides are TGTGCCAGCGCGACCGCGGGTTTCAAGCAGTACTTC.

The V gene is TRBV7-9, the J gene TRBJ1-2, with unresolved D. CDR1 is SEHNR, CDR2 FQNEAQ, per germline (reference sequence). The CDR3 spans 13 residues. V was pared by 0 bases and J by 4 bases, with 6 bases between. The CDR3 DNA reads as TGTGCCAGCAGCTTAGCAGGACTCTATGGCTACACCTTC. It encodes CASSLAGLYGYTF.

CDR3 DNA sequence: TGTGCCACCAGTGATGGGGCAGAGGACTTCCCGATCTATGGCTACACCTTC. This sequence encodes CATSDGAEDFPIYGYTF. V gene TRBV24-1 combines with J gene TRBJ1-2, with D possibly matching TRBD1 (5 bases). Germline CDR1 is KGHDR and CDR2 is SFDVKD. Trimming left V 3 bases short and J 4 bases short, with 20 bases between. The CDR3 length is 17 residues.

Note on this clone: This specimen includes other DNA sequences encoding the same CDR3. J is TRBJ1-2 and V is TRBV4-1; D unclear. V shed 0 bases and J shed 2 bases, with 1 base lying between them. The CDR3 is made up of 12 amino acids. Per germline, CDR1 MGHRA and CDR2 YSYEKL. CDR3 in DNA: TGCGCCAGCAGCCAAGAGAACTATGGCTACACCTTC. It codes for CASSQENYGYTF.

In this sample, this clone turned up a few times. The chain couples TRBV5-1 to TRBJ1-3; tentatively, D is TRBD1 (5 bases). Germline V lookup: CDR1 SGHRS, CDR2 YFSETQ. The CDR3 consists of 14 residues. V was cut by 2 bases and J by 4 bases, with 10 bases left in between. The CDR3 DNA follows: TGCGCCAGCAGCTTATTAGGGGAAGGAAACACCATATATTTT. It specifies CASSLLGEGNTIYF.

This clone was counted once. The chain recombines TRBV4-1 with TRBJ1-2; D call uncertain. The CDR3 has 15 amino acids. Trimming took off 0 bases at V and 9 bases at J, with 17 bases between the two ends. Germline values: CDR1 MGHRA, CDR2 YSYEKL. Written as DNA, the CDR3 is TGCGCCAGCAGCCAAGATGTCGGGATGATATGGAGCTACACCTTC. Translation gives CASSQDVGMIWSYTF.

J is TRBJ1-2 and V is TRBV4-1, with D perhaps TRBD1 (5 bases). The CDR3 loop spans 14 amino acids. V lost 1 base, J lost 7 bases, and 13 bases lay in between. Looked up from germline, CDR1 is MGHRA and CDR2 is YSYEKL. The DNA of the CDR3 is TGCGCCAGCAGCCAAGTTCCGGGGGTGGGTGGCTACACCTTC. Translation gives CASSQVPGVGGYTF.

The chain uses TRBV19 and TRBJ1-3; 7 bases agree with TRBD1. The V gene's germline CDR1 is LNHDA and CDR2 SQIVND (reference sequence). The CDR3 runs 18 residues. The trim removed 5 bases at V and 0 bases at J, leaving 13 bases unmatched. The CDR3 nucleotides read TGTGCCAGTAGTTTCCAACCGACTGGGGACAGCTCTGGAAACACCATATATTTT. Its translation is CASSFQPTGDSSGNTIYF. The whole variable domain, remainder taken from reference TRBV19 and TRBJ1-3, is DGGITQSPKYLFRKEGQNVTLSCEQNLNHDAMYWYRQDPGQGLRLIYYSQIVNDFQKGDIAEGYSVSREKKESFPLTVTSAQKNPTAFYLCASSFQPTGDSSGNTIYFGEGSWLTVV.

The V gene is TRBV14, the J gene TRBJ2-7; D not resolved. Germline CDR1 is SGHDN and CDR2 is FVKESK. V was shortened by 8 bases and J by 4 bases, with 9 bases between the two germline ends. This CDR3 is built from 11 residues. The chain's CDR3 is CASGRGYEQYF. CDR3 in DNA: TGTGCCAGCGGAAGAGGATACGAGCAGTACTTC. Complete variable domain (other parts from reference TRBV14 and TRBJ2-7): EAGVTQFPSHSVIEKGQTVTLRCDPISGHDNLYWYRRVMGKEIKFLLHFVKESKQDESGMPNNRFLAERTGGTYSTLKVQPAELEDSGVYFCASGRGYEQYFGPGTRLTVT.

As DNA, the CDR3 is TGCGCCAGCAGCTTCCGGACCTCAGATACGCAGTATTTT. It encodes CASSFRTSDTQYF. The chain uses TRBV4-1 and TRBJ2-3; no reliable D call. The CDR3 consists of 13 residues. In germline, CDR1 is MGHRA, CDR2 YSYEKL. Trimming pared 5 bases from V and 4 bases from J, leaving 10 bases between.

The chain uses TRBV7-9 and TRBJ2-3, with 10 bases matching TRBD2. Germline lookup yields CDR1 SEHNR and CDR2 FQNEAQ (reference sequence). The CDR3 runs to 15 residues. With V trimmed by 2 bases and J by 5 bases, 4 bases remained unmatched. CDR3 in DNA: TGTGCCAGCAGCTTACCCCTAGCGGGAGTAGATACGCAGTATTTT. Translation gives CASSLPLAGVDTQYF.

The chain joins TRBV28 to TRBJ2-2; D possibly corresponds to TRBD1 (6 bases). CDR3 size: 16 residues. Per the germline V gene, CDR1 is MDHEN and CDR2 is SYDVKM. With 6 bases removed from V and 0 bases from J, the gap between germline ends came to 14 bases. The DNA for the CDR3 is TGTGCCAGCAGCTCAGGGGTCACTGCGAACACCGGGGAGCTGTTTTTT. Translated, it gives CASSSGVTANTGELFF.

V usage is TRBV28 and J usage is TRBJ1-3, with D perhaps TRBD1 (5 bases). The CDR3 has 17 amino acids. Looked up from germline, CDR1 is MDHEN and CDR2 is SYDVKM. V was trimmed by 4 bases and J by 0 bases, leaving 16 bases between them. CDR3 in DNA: TGTGCCAGCAGTTGGGGGGGTGCAGGGTTCTCTGGAAACACCATATATTTT. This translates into CASSWGGAGFSGNTIYF. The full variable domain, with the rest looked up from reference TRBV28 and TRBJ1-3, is DVKVTQSSRYLVKRTGEKVFLECVQDMDHENMFWYRQDPGLGLRLIYFSYDVKMKEKGDIPEGYSVSREKKERFSLILESASTNQTSMYLCASSWGGAGFSGNTIYFGEGSWLTVV.

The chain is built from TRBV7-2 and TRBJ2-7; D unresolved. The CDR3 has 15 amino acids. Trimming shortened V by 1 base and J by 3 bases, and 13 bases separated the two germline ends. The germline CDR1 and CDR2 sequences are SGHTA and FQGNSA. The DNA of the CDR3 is TGTGCCAGCAGCTTAGTGGCGTATCAGAACTACGAGCAGTACTTC. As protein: CASSLVAYQNYEQYF. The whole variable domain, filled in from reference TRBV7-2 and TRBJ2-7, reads GAGVSQSPSNKVTEKGKDVELRCDPISGHTALYWYRQSLGQGLEFLIYFQGNSAPDKSGLPSDRFSAERTGGSVSTLTIQRTQQEDSAVYLCASSLVAYQNYEQYFGPGTRLTVT.

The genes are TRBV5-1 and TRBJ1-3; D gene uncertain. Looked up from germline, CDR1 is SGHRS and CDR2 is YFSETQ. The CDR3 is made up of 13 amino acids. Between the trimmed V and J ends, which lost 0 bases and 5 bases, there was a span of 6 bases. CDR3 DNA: TGCGCCAGCAGCTTGGGTGTGAGAAACACCATATATTTT. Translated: CASSLGVRNTIYF.

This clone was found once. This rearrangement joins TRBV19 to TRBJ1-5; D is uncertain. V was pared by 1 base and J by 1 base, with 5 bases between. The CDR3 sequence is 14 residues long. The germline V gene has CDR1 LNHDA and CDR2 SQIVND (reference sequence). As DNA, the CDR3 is TGTGCCAGTAGTATAGCACAGAGCAATCAGCCCCAGCATTTT. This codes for CASSIAQSNQPQHF.

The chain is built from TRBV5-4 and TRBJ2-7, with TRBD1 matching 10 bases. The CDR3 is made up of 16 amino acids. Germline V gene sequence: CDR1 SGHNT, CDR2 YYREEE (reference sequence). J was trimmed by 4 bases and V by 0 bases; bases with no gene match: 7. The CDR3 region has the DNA TGTGCCAGCAGCTTGGGGTCGCGACAGGGGGCTTACGAGCAGTACTTC. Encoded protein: CASSLGSRQGAYEQYF. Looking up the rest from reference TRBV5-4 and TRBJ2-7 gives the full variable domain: ETGVTQSPTHLIKTRGQQVTLRCSSQSGHNTVSWYQQALGQGPQFIFQYYREEENGRGNFPPRFSGLQFPNYSSELNVNALELDDSALYLCASSLGSRQGAYEQYFGPGTRLTVT.

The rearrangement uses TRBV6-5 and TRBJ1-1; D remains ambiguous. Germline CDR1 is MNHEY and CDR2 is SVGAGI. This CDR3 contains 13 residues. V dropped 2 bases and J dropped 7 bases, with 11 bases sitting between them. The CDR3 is CASSYRPKGEAFF. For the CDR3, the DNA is TGTGCCAGCAGTTACCGGCCGAAAGGTGAAGCTTTCTTT.

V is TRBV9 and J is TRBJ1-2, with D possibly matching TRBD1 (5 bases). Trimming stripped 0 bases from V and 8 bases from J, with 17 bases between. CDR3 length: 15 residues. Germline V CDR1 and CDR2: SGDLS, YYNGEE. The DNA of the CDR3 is TGTGCCAGCAGCGTAGGATTACAGGCACTTCTCGGCTACACCTTC. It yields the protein CASSVGLQALLGYTF.

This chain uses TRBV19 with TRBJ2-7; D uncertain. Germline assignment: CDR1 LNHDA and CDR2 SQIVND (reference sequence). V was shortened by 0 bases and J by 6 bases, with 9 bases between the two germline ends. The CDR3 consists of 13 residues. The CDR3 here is CASSIDWGGEQYF. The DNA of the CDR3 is TGTGCCAGTAGTATAGATTGGGGTGGCGAGCAGTACTTC.

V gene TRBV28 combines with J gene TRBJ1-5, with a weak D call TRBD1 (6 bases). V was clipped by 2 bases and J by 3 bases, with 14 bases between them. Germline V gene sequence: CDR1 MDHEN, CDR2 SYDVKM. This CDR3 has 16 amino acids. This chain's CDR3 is CASSLVGHVSNQPQHF. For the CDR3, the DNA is TGTGCCAGCAGTTTAGTGGGACATGTATCCAATCAGCCCCAGCATTTT. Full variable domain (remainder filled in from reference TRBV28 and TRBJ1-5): DVKVTQSSRYLVKRTGEKVFLECVQDMDHENMFWYRQDPGLGLRLIYFSYDVKMKEKGDIPEGYSVSREKKERFSLILESASTNQTSMYLCASSLVGHVSNQPQHFGDGTRLSIL.

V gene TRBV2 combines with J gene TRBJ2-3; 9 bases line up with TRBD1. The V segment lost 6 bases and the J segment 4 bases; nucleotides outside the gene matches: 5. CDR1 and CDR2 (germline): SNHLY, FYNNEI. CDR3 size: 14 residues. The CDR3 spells CASSPGTGPDTQYF. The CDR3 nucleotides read TGTGCCAGCAGCCCCGGGACAGGGCCAGATACGCAGTATTTT.

The CDR3 loop is CASSLGQGARRGTYEQYF. In DNA form, the CDR3 reads TGTGCCAGCAGCTTGGGACAGGGGGCGCGGAGGGGCACCTACGAGCAGTACTTC. The chain links TRBV5-5 to TRBJ2-7, with 10 positions matching TRBD1. The germline gives CDR1 SGHKS, CDR2 YYEKEE (reference sequence). CDR3 length: 18 amino acids. V was pared by 0 bases and J by 2 bases, with 11 bases of the junction left unmatched.

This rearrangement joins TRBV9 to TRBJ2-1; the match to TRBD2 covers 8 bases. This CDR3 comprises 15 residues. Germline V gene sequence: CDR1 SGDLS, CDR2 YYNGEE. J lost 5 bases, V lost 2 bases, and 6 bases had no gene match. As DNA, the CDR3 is TGTGCCAGCAGCGTGAGCGGGAGTGGGAACAATGAGCAGTTCTTC. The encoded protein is CASSVSGSGNNEQFF.

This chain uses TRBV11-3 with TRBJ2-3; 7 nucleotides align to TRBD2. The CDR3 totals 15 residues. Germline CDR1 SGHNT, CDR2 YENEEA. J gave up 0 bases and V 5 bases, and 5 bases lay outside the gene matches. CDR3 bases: TGTGCCAGCAGCCCCTCAGCGGGAAGCACAGATACGCAGTATTTT. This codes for CASSPSAGSTDTQYF.

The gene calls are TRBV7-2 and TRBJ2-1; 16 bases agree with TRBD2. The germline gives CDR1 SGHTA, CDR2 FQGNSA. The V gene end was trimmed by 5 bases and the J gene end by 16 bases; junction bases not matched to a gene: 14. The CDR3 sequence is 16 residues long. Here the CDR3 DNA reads TGTGCCAGCAGCCCGCGACCGGGACTAGCGGGGGGGCCTGGATTCTTC. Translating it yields CASSPRPGLAGGPGFF.

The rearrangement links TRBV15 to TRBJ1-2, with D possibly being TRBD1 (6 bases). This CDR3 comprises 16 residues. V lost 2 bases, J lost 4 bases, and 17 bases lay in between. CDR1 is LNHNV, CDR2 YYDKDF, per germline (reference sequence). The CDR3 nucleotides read TGTGCCACCAGCAGACCTTCAGCAGGGGACACCTATGGCTACACCTTC. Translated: CATSRPSAGDTYGYTF.

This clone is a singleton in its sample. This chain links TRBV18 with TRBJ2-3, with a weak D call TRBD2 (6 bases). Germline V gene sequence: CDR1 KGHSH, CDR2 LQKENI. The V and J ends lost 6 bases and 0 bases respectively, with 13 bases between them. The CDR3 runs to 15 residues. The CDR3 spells CASSPSGSSTDTQYF. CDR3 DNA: TGTGCCAGCTCCCCGAGCGGGTCTAGCACAGATACGCAGTATTTT.

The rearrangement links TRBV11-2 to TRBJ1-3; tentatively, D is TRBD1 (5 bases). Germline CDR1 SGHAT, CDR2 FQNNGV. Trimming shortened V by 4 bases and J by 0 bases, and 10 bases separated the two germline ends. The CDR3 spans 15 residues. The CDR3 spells CASSSGHSSGNTIYF. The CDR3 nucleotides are TGTGCCAGCAGCTCCGGACACTCCTCTGGAAACACCATATATTTT.